This is a list of T cell receptor beta chains from one sample in a study of long-term antiretroviral therapy in people with HIV. The protocol was immunoSEQ multiplex PCR, while the TCRdb copy is restricted to in-frame clones and leaves out a portion. The data contain around 8,000 clones, 84% of them singletons. This sample comprised unsorted PBMCs, obtained 0.3 years before starting antiretroviral therapy. All receptors derive from a man aged 25 to 45 with HIV. CDR3s include the opening cysteine and the closing phenylalanine or tryptophan. D genes are given only for firm matches. The size entry is marked missing in some rows and otherwise reads once, few, many or a size class.

TRBJ2-3 | TRBD1 | few | TRBV7-8 | TGTGCCAGCAGCCCCGGACAGGGGGGCACAGATACGCAGTATTTT | CASSPGQGGTDTQYF
TRBJ1-2 | - | - | TRBV6-4 | TGTGCCAGCAGTGACTCGAACGGAGGCATAGTGGGCTACACCTTC | CASSDSNGGIVGYTF
TRBJ2-7 | - | - | TRBV23-1 | TGCGCCAGCAGTCCACCCCGGTCCCGGATCTACTACGAGCAGTACTTC | CASSPPRSRIYYEQYF
TRBJ1-1 | TRBD1 | few | TRBV5-4 | TGTGCCAGCAGCTTCACGACAGGGCTGAACACTGAAGCTTTCTTT | CASSFTTGLNTEAFF
TRBJ1-2 | - | - | TRBV5-5 | TGTGCCAGCAGCGCAGAGTTACGCGCCTACACCTTC | CASSAELRAYTF
TRBJ1-6 | - | - | TRBV6-5 | TGTGCCAGCAGTTACTCTTGGGCGGGGAATAATTCACCCCTCCACTTT | CASSYSWAGNNSPLHF
TRBJ2-3 | TRBD2 | once | TRBV11-1 | TGTGCCAGCAGCTTGGGACTAGCGGGGCTGACAGATACGCAGTATTTT | CASSLGLAGLTDTQYF
TRBJ2-2 | TRBD2 | - | TRBV9 | TGTGCCAGCAGCCCCCGGACTAGCGGGGCGAACGGGGAGCTGTTTTTT | CASSPRTSGANGELFF
TRBJ1-5 | - | - | TRBV7-8 | TGTGCCAGCAGCTTAGGGGGGCCCCCGGCGGCCGATCAGCCCCAGCATTTT | CASSLGGPPAADQPQHF
TRBJ2-5 | TRBD2 | - | TRBV30 | TGTGCCTGGGGGTCCGGGACTAATTCCCAAGAGACCCAGTACTTC | CAWGSGTNSQETQYF
TRBJ2-4 | - | once | TRBV5-6 | TGTGCCAGCAGCTTGGTCTTCCCCCAAGCCATAAAATCCAAAAACATTCAGTACTTC | CASSLVFPQAIKSKNIQYF
TRBJ2-2 | - | few | TRBV7-8 | TGTGCCAGCAGCTTGGTGGTTCAGGGTGCCGGGGAGCTGTTTTTT | CASSLVVQGAGELFF
TRBJ1-6 | TRBD1 | - | TRBV18 | TGTGCCAGCTCGTCCGGGACAGGGGATTCACCCCTCCACTTT | CASSSGTGDSPLHF
TRBJ1-1 | - | - | TRBV28 | TGTGCCAGCAGTTTCGCCCGAGGGGGGTACGGCACTGAAGCTTTCTTT | CASSFARGGYGTEAFF
TRBJ1-1 | - | - | TRBV7-8 | TGTGCCAGCAGCAAAGGGTCCAATCCGAACACTGAAGCTTTCTTT | CASSKGSNPNTEAFF
TRBJ2-7 | TRBD2 | - | TRBV9 | TGTGCCAGCAGCGTCGCGGGAGGGGGTTATTACGAGCAGTACTTC | CASSVAGGGYYEQYF
TRBJ2-7 | - | - | TRBV7-2 | TGTGCCAGCAGCCTCGGGGACATTCTATTCAGCTCCTACGAGCAGTACTTC | CASSLGDILFSSYEQYF
TRBJ2-1 | TRBD1 | - | TRBV29-1 | TGCAGCGAACAAGGGACAGGGAACTACAATGAGCAGTTCTTC | CSEQGTGNYNEQFF
TRBJ1-6 | TRBD1 | once | TRBV4-3 | TGCGCCAGCAGCCCCGGATTGGACAGGGCTAATTCACCCCTCCACTTT | CASSPGLDRANSPLHF
TRBJ2-3 | - | - | TRBV27 | TGTGCCAGCAGCGGCGGGGCATCTAGCACAGATACGCAGTATTTT | CASSGGASSTDTQYF
TRBJ1-2 | TRBD1 | - | TRBV7-9 | TGTGCCAGCAGCCTTGGTAGGGGGCAGGGGAACGGCTACACCTTC | CASSLGRGQGNGYTF
TRBJ2-2 | TRBD1 | - | TRBV18 | TGTGCCAGCTCACGTAGAGTGCCGGGACAGGGATCCGGGGAGCTGTTTTTT | CASSRRVPGQGSGELFF
TRBJ2-3 | - | large | TRBV7-6 | TGTGCCAGCAGCTTAGGTGGGGACCTTTCTGCTAGCACAGATACGCAGTATTTT | CASSLGGDLSASTDTQYF
TRBJ1-5 | - | - | TRBV6-1 | TGTGCCAGCAGTGAACGGCCCCAGCATTTT | CASSERPQHF
TRBJ2-2 | - | - | TRBV30 | TGTGCCTGGAGCCGAGGGCCCGGGGAGCTGTTTTTT | CAWSRGPGELFF
TRBJ1-3 | - | - | TRBV11-2 | TGTGCCAGCAGCCTATTAACTGGAAACACCATATATTTT | CASSLLTGNTIYF
TRBJ1-4 | - | - | TRBV21-1 | TGTGCCAGCAATCCGAATTCAACTAATGAAAAACTGTTTTTT | CASNPNSTNEKLFF
TRBJ2-7 | - | - | TRBV5-6 | TGTGCCAGCAGCTTGAATAGGGGATTATACGAGCAGTACTTC | CASSLNRGLYEQYF
TRBJ1-2 | - | once | TRBV7-9 | TGTGCCAGCAGCTTGGTCTTTGGAAAGGATGGCTACACCTTC | CASSLVFGKDGYTF
TRBJ2-7 | TRBD1 | - | TRBV9 | TGTGCCAGCAGCACGCGACCGCCGGGACAGGGGAAGGACGAGCAGTACTTC | CASSTRPPGQGKDEQYF
TRBJ2-1 | - | - | TRBV7-2 | TGTGCCAGCAGCCCCTTTTCCAATGAGCAGTTCTTC | CASSPFSNEQFF
TRBJ2-1 | TRBD2 | - | TRBV29-1 | TGCAGCGTTGGTTACTGGCTAGCGGGAGTAAGCAATGAGCAGTTCTTC | CSVGYWLAGVSNEQFF
TRBJ2-1 | - | - | TRBV6-1 | TGTGCCAGCAGTGAAGCACCCTTGAGGCCTCGGAATGAGCAGTTCTTC | CASSEAPLRPRNEQFF